What follows is one T cell receptor beta chain and its context. No cognate antigen has been identified for it. The sample holds no much larger clone one base away, and base qualities are not on file. In the germline V gene (reference sequence), CDR1 corresponds to SGHNT and CDR2 to YYREEE. Including cysteine and phenylalanine, the CDR3 has 13 amino acids. Kept here is only the CDR3 DNA, which spans 39 bases and is read in frame from base 1. Trimming takes 9 bases off V and 3 bases off J; junction bases not matched to a gene: 7. The entry originates in a study of blood T cell repertoires in COVID-19 (dated by TCRdb to 2020 to 2021). In the study overall: The collaborator samples originated in the United States, Italy and Spain and spanned the acute and convalescent phases of COVID-19. The sample metadata nearly always contained a de-identified subject ID, COVID-19 status, age in years and sex. Samples came from the ongoing ImmuneRACE study (first 160 participants) plus 1,254 subjects from 6 global collaborators. Where available, HLA class I and class II types were obtained from metadata supplied by the sample provider rather than from assay-based typing. The repertoires were released in a freely available public database intended as a resource for research on the immune response to SARS-CoV-2. The material from the prospective study consisted of cDNA or gDNA derived from T cells, B-cell-depleted T cells, or PBMCs. Deeply sampled blood TCRbeta repertoires from subjects exposed to, actively infected with, or recovered from COVID-19 were included in the dataset. Beyond this particular receptor, the publication reports: Clinical and demographic metadata were provided uncurated, with the amount varying by source and participant.

In the prospective study, participants were about 18 to 89 years old, resided in 24 geographic areas of the United States, and were enrolled through a virtual design. To assign participants to cohorts, the prospective study relied on clinical history that participants themselves reported in a screening survey and a study questionnaire. Recovered participants in ImmuneRACE Cohort 3 were defined by two consecutive negative NP/OP PCR tests, clearance by a healthcare professional, or resolution of symptoms. Each participant in the prospective study had whole blood, serum and a nasopharyngeal or oropharyngeal swab collected by mobile phlebotomists. Additional blood draws and questionnaires over an approximately 2-month period could optionally be provided by prospective study participants. Blood samples from the prospective study were shipped frozen or at room temperature prior to DNA extraction. TCRbeta CDR3 regions were amplified from genomic DNA by means of the immunoSEQ Assay, a bias-controlled multiplex PCR. The authors' pipeline ran thus. The number of nucleated cells in each sample was estimated from the amplification of reference gene primers within the assay. Sequence reads were collapsed and filtered to measure the absolute abundance of every unique TCRbeta CDR3 rearrangement. For each sample, productive Simpson clonality was calculated by taking the square root of Simpson's diversity index across productive rearrangements. Drawn from immuneACCESS, this table holds only the in-frame rearrangements with V and J called that TCRdb kept. Clones are partly lost; checked studies trace under half to an unresolved V gene and leave the rest unexplained. V and J calls plus clone size are reproduced from that table; the DNA served to infer D and trimming. This sample comprises under 200,000 clones, approximately 84% of them detected only once. In total, the top ten clones hold roughly 12% of the sample.

Input material: PBMCs or T cells enriched from blood (not recorded which). The receptor was isolated from a man over 45 who had recovered from COVID-19. The chain is made from TRBV5-4 and TRBJ2-5; 8 central bases correspond to TRBD2. The CDR3 corresponds to CAIASGGKETQYF. The DNA sequence follows: TGTGCCATTGCATCGGGGGGGAAAGAGACCCAGTACTTC.